This T cell receptor beta chain was obtained from a study of T cell changes during pregnancy in multiple sclerosis. The method was immunoSEQ multiplex PCR; TCRdb's version includes in-frame clones alone and lacks a portion of them. The repertoire holds about 45,000 clones, about 93% seen once, with roughly 0.7% in the top ten. The sequences come from CD4+ T cells from peripheral blood mononuclear cells, collected before pregnancy. This sequence was found in a female donor with multiple sclerosis, enrolled in a pregnancy study.

This chain's CDR3 is CASAREGGTEAFF. Written as DNA, the CDR3 is TGTGCCAGCGCGAGGGAAGGGGGCACTGAAGCTTTCTTT. This chain uses TRBV2 with TRBJ1-1; D is possibly TRBD1 (6 bases). The germline V gene has CDR1 SNHLY and CDR2 FYNNEI. The V and J ends lost 8 bases and 4 bases respectively, with 14 bases between them. CDR3 length: 13 amino acids.